These 3 T cell receptor beta chains were sequenced from one sample in a study of T cells expressing NK-cell markers. TCRdb re-called the 5' RACE reads and gives one entry per CDR3 protein, without DNA. This sample's table reports roughly 450,000 distinct CDR3 sequences. The sequencing sample was made of blood T cells: a sorted CD56 or NKG2C T cell subset, CD4+ or CD8+ T cells, or bulk PBMC T cells (not recorded which). The receptor source for this set is a woman aged 50 to 60 in good health.

V is TRBV12-3 or TRBV12-4 and J is TRBJ2-5. The CDR3 extends over 13 amino acids. This chain's CDR3 is CASSRQYVETQYF.

The chain has TRBV3-1 and TRBJ2-1. The CDR3 extends over 15 amino acids. Germline V gives CDR1 LGHDT, CDR2 YNNKEL (reference sequence). This chain's CDR3 is CASSMFGTAYNEQFF.

The chain carries TRBV7-9 and TRBJ2-1; no DNA is available, so the TRBD2 call from TCRdb remains unchecked. Germline CDR1 SEHNR, CDR2 FQNEAQ (reference sequence). The CDR3 is 21 residues long. The CDR3 spells CASSLGGRGLAVRETYNEQFF.